A single sample is the source of the 11 T cell receptor beta chains below, sequenced in a study of cytomegalovirus exposure and HLA in healthy donors. 60 Vbeta and 13 Jbeta primers were used in PCR. The protocol was immunoSEQ multiplex PCR, while the TCRdb copy is restricted to in-frame clones and leaves out a portion. The sample contains around 100,000 clones, approximately 70% of which appear only once. Sequencing was carried out using PBMCs. These receptors came from a woman in her twenties or thirties in good health and CMV-seronegative.

This clone was seen a handful of times. The V gene is TRBV7-9, the J gene TRBJ2-2; TRBD1 agrees at 7 bases. This CDR3 has 15 residues. The trim removed 1 base at V and 5 bases at J, leaving 4 bases unmatched. CDR1 is SEHNR, CDR2 FQNEAQ, per germline (reference sequence). The CDR3 coding sequence is TGTGCCAGCAGCTTAGTGACAGGGAGTACCGGGGAGCTGTTTTTT. Its translation is CASSLVTGSTGELFF.

The J gene is TRBJ1-2, the V gene TRBV27; 10 nucleotides match TRBD1. Germline-derived CDR1 and CDR2 are MNHEY and SMNVEV (reference sequence). The CDR3 covers 15 residues. The J segment lost 5 bases and the V segment lost 5 bases, leaving 8 bases of the junction unmatched. This CDR3 is CASSPGTGVAYGYTF. The CDR3 DNA is TGTGCCAGCAGTCCCGGGACAGGGGTGGCATATGGCTACACCTTC.

This chain connects TRBV4-1 to TRBJ2-1; 11 nucleotides agree with TRBD2. Germline CDR1 MGHRA, CDR2 YSYEKL. This CDR3 is built from 16 residues. V lost 4 bases to trimming and J lost 4 bases; unmatched junction nucleotides: 6. The CDR3 DNA is TGCGCCAGCAGCCTCATGACTAGCGGGGAATACAATGAGCAGTTCTTC. This codes for CASSLMTSGEYNEQFF.

This rearrangement joins TRBV28 to TRBJ1-2; 7 bases are a match to TRBD1. Germline-derived CDR1 and CDR2 are MDHEN and SYDVKM. Trimming at V came to 8 bases and at J to 2 bases, leaving 5 bases not matched to a gene. CDR3 size: 13 residues. The DNA for the CDR3 is TGTGCCAGCGGACAGGCTGACAACTATGGCTACACCTTC. Encoded protein: CASGQADNYGYTF.

The chain couples TRBV6-1 to TRBJ2-4; 10 bases agree with TRBD2. CDR1 is MNHNS and CDR2 is SASEGT in the germline V gene. This CDR3 has 19 residues. V was pared by 1 base and J by 0 bases, with 9 bases of the junction left unmatched. The CDR3 here is CASSEDSTSGATAKNIQYF. CDR3 in DNA: TGTGCCAGCAGTGAAGACAGTACTAGCGGGGCTACAGCCAAAAACATTCAGTACTTC.

The chain carries TRBV19 and TRBJ1-1; 9 bases align to TRBD1. This CDR3 has 15 residues. V lost 0 bases, J lost 4 bases, and 3 bases stayed unmatched. Germline lookup yields CDR1 LNHDA and CDR2 SQIVND (reference sequence). CDR3 nucleotide sequence: TGTGCCAGTAGTATAGAGGGACAGGGCGTCACTGAAGCTTTCTTT. This sequence encodes CASSIEGQGVTEAFF.

This clone was counted between two and nine times. This chain joins TRBV30 and TRBJ1-2, with TRBD1 matching over 11 bases. Germline assignment: CDR1 GTSNPN and CDR2 SVGIG (reference sequence). This CDR3 is 13 amino acids long. V was pared by 3 bases and J by 8 bases, with 5 bases of the junction left unmatched. The CDR3 nucleotides are TGTGCCTGGAGCGGACAGGGGGCGCGAGGCTACACCTTC. This encodes CAWSGQGARGYTF.

The rearrangement links TRBV15 to TRBJ2-5; TRBD2 aligns across 7 bases. Germline CDR1 is LNHNV and CDR2 is YYDKDF (reference sequence). After removal of 9 bases from V and 4 bases from J, the junction contained 5 bases not matched to a gene. The CDR3 loop spans 12 amino acids. The CDR3, as DNA: TGTGCCACTCGGACGGGGGGAGAGACCCAGTACTTC. Encoded protein: CATRTGGETQYF.

The gene calls are TRBV5-6 and TRBJ1-1; D gene unclear. The CDR3 consists of 14 residues. Trimming shortened V by 2 bases and J by 8 bases, and 16 bases separated the two germline ends. The V gene's germline CDR1 is SGHDT and CDR2 YYEEEE. CDR3 in DNA: TGTGCCAGCAGCTTTTTTAAGCGGCCCGGGGAAGCTTTCTTT. Translated, it gives CASSFFKRPGEAFF.

The gene calls are TRBV18 and TRBJ1-4, with D possibly being TRBD1 (5 bases). V was pared by 3 bases and J by 5 bases, with 10 bases between. The CDR3 runs to 14 residues. CDR1 KGHSH and CDR2 LQKENI come from the germline V gene. CDR3 DNA: TGTGCCAGCTCACCTGCCCGACAGAATGAAAAACTGTTTTTT. Its translation: CASSPARQNEKLFF.

The DNA for the CDR3 is TGTGCCAGCAGTGATGGGAGGGGGAATCGAGATAATTCACCCCTCCACTTT. This codes for CASSDGRGNRDNSPLHF. This chain connects TRBV2 to TRBJ1-6; D is possibly TRBD1 (6 bases). Trimming stripped 3 bases from V and 5 bases from J, with 17 bases between. This CDR3 spans 17 amino acids. Germline V gene lookup returns CDR1 SNHLY and CDR2 FYNNEI. The full variable domain, in which reference TRBV2 and TRBJ1-6 provide the parts outside the CDR3, is EPEVTQTPSHQVTQMGQEVILRCVPISNHLYFYWYRQILGQKVEFLVSFYNNEISEKSEIFDDQFSVERPDGSNFTLKIRSTKLEDSAMYFCASSDGRGNRDNSPLHFGNGTRLTVT.